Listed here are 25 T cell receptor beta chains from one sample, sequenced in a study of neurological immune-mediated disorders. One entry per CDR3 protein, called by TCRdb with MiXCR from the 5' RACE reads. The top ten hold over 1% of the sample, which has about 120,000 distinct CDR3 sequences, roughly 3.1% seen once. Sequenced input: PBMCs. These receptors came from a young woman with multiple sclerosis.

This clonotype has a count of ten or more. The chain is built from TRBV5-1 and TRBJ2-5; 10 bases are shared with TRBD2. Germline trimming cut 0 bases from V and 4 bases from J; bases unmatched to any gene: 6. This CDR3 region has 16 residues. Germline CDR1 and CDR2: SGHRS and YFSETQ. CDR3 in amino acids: CASSLAASGGSETQYF. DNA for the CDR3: TGCGCCAGCAGCTTGGCCGCTAGCGGGGGATCAGAGACCCAGTACTTC.

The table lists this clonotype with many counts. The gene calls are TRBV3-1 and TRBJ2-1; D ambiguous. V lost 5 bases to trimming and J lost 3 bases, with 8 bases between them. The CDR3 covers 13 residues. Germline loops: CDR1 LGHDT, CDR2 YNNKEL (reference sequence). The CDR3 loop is CASSYQGYNEQFF. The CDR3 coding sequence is TGTGCCAGCAGCTATCAAGGCTACAATGAGCAGTTCTTC.

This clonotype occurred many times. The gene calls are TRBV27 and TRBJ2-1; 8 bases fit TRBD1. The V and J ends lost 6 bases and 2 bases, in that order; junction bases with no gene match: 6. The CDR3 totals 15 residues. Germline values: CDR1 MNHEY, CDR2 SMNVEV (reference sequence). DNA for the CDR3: TGTGCCAGCAGCCGGACAGGGTTCCCCTACAATGAGCAGTTCTTC. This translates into CASSRTGFPYNEQFF.

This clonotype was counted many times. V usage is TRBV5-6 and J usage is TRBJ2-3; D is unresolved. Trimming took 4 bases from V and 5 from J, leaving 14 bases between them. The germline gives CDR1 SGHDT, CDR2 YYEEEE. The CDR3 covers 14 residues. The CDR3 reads CASSAKHRGDTQYF. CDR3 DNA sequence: TGTGCCAGCAGCGCGAAGCATAGAGGAGATACGCAGTATTTT.

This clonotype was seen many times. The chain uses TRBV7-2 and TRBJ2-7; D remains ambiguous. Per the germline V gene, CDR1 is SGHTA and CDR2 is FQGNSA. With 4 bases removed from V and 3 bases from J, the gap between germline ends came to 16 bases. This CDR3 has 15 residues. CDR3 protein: CASSSSRLENYEQYF. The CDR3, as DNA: TGTGCCAGCAGCTCCTCAAGGCTAGAGAACTACGAGCAGTACTTC.

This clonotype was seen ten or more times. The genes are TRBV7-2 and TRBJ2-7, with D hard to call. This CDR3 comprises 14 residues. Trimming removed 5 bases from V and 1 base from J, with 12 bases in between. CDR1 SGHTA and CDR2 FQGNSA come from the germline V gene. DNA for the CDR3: TGTGCCAGCAGCCTCGATTTGAGGTCCTACGAGCAGTACTTC. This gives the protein CASSLDLRSYEQYF.

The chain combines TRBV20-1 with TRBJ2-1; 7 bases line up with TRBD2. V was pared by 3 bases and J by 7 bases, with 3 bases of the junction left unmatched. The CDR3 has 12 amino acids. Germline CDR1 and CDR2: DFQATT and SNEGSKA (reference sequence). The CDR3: CSASGGKNEQFF. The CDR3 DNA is TGCAGTGCTAGCGGGGGGAAAAATGAGCAGTTCTTC.

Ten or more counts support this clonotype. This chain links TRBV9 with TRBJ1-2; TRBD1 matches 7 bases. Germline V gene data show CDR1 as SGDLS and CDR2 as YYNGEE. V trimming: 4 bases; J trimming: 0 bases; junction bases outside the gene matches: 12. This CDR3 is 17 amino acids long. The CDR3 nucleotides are TGTGCCAGCAGCCCCCGGAGGGACAGCTCAGCTAACTATGGCTACACCTTC. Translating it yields CASSPRRDSSANYGYTF.

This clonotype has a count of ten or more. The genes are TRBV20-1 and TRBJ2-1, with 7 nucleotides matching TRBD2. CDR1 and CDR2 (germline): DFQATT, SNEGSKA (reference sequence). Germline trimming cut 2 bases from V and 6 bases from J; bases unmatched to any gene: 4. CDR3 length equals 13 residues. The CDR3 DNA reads TGCAGTGCTAGACGCTTAGCGGGCAATGAGCAGTTCTTC. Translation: CSARRLAGNEQFF.

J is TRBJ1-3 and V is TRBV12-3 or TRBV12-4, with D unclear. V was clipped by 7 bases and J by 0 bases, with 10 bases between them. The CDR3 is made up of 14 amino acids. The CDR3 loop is CASTEWSSGNTIYF. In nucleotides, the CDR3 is TGTGCCAGCACCGAATGGAGCTCTGGAAACACCATATATTTT.

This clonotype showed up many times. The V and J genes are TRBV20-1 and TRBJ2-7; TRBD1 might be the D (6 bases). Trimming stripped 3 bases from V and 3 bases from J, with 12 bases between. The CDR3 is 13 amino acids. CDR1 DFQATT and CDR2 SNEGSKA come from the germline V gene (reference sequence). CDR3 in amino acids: CSARGAPDYEQYF. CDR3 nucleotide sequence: TGCAGTGCTAGGGGGGCCCCGGACTACGAGCAGTACTTC.

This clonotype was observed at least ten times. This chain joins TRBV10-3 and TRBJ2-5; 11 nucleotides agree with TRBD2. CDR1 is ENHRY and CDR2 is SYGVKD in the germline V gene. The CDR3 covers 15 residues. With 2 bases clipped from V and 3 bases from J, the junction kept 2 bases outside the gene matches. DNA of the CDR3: TGTGCCATCAGTGAGCCGGGACTAGCGGAAGAGACCCAGTACTTC. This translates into CAISEPGLAEETQYF.

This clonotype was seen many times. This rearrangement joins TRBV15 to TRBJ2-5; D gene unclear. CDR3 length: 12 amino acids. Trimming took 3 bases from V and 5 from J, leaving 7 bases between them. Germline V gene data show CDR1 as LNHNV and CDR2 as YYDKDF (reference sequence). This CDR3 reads CATSRTNETQYF. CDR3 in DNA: TGTGCCACCAGCAGGACCAATGAGACCCAGTACTTC.

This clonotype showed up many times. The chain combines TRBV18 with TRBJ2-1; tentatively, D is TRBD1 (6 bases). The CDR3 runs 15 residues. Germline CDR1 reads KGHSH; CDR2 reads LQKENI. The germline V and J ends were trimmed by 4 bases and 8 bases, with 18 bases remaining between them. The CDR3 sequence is CASSRVTIQGDEQFF. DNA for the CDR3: TGTGCCAGCTCACGAGTCACGATACAGGGCGATGAGCAGTTCTTC.

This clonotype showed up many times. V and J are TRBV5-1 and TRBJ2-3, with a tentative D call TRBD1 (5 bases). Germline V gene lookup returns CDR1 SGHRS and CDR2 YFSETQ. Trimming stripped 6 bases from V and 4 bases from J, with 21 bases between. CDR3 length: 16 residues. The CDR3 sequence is CASTWAGIKGSDTQYF. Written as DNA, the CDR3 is TGCGCCAGCACCTGGGCAGGGATTAAGGGGTCAGATACGCAGTATTTT.

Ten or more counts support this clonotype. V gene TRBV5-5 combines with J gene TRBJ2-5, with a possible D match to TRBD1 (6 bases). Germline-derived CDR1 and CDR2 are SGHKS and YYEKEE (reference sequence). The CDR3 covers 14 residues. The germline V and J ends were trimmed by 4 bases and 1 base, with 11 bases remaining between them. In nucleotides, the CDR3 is TGTGCCAGCAGCCCATGGACAGTCCAAGAGACCCAGTACTTC. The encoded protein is CASSPWTVQETQYF.

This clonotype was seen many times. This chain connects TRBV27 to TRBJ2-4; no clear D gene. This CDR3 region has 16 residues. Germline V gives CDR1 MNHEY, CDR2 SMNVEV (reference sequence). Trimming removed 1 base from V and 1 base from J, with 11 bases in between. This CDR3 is CASSLFGLGAKNIQYF. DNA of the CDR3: TGTGCCAGCAGTTTATTTGGGCTGGGGGCCAAAAACATTCAGTACTTC.

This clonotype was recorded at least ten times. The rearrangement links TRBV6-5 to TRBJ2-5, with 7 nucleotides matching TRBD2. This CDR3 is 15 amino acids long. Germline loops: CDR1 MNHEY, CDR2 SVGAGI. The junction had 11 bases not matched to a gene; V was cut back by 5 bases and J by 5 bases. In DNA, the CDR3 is TGTGCCAGCAGTCCCGCGGCGGGGGTGTATGAGACCCAGTACTTC. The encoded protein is CASSPAAGVYETQYF.

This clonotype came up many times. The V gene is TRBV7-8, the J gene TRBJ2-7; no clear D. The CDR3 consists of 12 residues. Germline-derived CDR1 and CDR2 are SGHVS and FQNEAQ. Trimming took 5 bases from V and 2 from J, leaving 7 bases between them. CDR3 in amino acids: CASSELAYEQYF. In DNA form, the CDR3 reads TGTGCCAGCAGCGAACTGGCCTACGAGCAGTACTTC.

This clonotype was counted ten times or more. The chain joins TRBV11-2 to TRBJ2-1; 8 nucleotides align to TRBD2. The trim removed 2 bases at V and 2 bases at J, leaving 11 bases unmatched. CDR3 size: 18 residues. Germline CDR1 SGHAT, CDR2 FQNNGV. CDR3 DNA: TGTGCCAGCAGCTTAATGGGGGCCGGGAGGGTCCCCTACAATGAGCAGTTCTTC. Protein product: CASSLMGAGRVPYNEQFF.

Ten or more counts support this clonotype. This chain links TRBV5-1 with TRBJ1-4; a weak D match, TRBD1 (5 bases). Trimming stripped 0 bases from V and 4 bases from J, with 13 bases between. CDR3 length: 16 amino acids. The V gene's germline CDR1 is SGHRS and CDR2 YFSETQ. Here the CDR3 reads CASSLAQGSLNEKLFF. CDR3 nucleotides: TGCGCCAGCAGCTTGGCTCAGGGAAGCCTTAATGAAAAACTGTTTTTT.

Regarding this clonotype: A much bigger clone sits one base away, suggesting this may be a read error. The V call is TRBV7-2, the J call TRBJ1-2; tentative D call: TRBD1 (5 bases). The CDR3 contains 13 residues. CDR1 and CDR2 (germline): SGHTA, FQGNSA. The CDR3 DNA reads TGTGTCAGCAGCGGGGCAGGCCTGTGGGGCTACACCTTC. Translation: CVSSGAGLWGYTF.

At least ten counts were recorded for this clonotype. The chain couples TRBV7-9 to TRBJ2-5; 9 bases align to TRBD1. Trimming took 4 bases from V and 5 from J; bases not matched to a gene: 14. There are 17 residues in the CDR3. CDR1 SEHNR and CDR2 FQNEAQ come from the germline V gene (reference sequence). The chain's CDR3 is CASSSAPGTGMMETQYF. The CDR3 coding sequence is TGTGCCAGCAGCTCGGCCCCCGGGACAGGGATGATGGAGACCCAGTACTTC.

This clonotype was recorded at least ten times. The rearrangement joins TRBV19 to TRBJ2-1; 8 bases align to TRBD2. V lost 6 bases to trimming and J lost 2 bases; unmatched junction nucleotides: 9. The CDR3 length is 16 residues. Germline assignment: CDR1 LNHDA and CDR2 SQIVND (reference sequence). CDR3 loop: CASRVSGISTYNEQFF. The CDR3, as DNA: TGTGCCAGTAGGGTTAGCGGGATCAGTACCTACAATGAGCAGTTCTTC.

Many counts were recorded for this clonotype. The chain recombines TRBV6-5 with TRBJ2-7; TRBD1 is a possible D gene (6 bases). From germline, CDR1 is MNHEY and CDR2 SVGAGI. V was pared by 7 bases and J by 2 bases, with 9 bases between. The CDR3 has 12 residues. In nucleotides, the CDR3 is TGTGCCAGCAAGGGACATCCCTACGAGCAGTACTTC. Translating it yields CASKGHPYEQYF.